A single sample gave rise to the 23 T cell receptor beta chains below, sequenced in a study of T cell responses to AZD1222 COVID-19 vaccine. Repertoires were generated with immunoSEQ multiplex PCR, while TCRdb's copy carries only in-frame clones and drops some. The repertoire holds 150,000 or so clones, with about 88% as singletons. This material consisted of peripheral blood, taken on day 0 of AZD1222 vaccination. These receptors were taken from an adult in good health.

The V gene is TRBV19, the J gene TRBJ2-5; D tentatively reads TRBD1 or TRBD2 (7 bases each). CDR1 LNHDA and CDR2 SQIVND come from the germline V gene (reference sequence). V gave up 5 bases and J gave up 0 bases, with 13 bases separating them. The CDR3 contains 15 residues. DNA for the CDR3: TGTGCCAGTAGTCGACAGGGAGGGTACCAAGAGACCCAGTACTTC. Protein sequence: CASSRQGGYQETQYF.

The chain couples TRBV3-1 (or the pseudogene TRBV3-2) to TRBJ1-5, with 7 bases aligning to TRBD1. V lost 1 base, J lost 3 bases, and 3 bases stayed unmatched. The CDR3 spans 15 residues. CDR1 and CDR2 from the germline V gene are LGHDT and YNNKEL (reference sequence). CDR3 nucleotide sequence: TGTGCCAGCAGCCAAGGGGACAGTCTCAATCAGCCCCAGCATTTT. Translated: CASSQGDSLNQPQHF.

CDR3: CASSRNSATNEKLFF. CDR3 bases: TGCGCCAGCAGCCGAAATAGCGCAACTAATGAAAAACTGTTTTTT. The rearrangement links TRBV4-3 to TRBJ1-4; D uncertain. V lost 4 bases, J lost 0 bases, and 9 bases lay in between. The CDR3 extends over 15 amino acids. Germline V gives CDR1 LGHNA, CDR2 YSLEER.

V and J are TRBV7-9 and TRBJ1-3, with 9 bases that match TRBD1. The CDR3 spans 18 residues. The junction had 14 bases not matched to a gene; V was cut back by 8 bases and J by 0 bases. Germline CDR1 reads SEHNR; CDR2 reads FQNEAQ (reference sequence). The CDR3 coding sequence is TGTGCCAGCTCGGCGCGAGGGACAGGGACACTCTCTGGAAACACCATATATTTT. Translating gives CASSARGTGTLSGNTIYF.

V gene TRBV5-6 combines with J gene TRBJ1-2; D is uncertain. V was shortened by 6 bases and J by 1 base, with 16 bases between the two germline ends. This CDR3 contains 15 residues. Germline V lookup: CDR1 SGHDT, CDR2 YYEEEE. The CDR3: CASTRSDGFNYGYTF. The DNA of the CDR3 is TGTGCCAGCACCCGATCAGACGGATTTAACTATGGCTACACCTTC.

This clone was counted a single time. The rearrangement links TRBV7-2 to TRBJ2-7, with TRBD2 identical over 10 bases. This CDR3 is 16 amino acids long. From germline, CDR1 is SGHTA and CDR2 FQGNSA. Trimming at V came to 5 bases and at J to 9 bases, leaving 16 bases not matched to a gene. The CDR3 sequence: CASSRGAGTSDYGQYF. CDR3 in DNA: TGTGCCAGCAGCCGTGGAGCCGGGACTAGCGACTATGGGCAGTACTTC.

This clone has more than one count but fewer than ten. This chain uses TRBV28 with TRBJ2-7; 9 nucleotides match TRBD1. The germline V gene has CDR1 MDHEN and CDR2 SYDVKM. The trim removed 1 base at V and 6 bases at J, leaving 7 bases unmatched. The CDR3 has 15 residues. The CDR3 coding sequence is TGTGCCAGCAGTTTATCGAGGACAGGGGTAGGCGAGCAGTACTTC. This codes for CASSLSRTGVGEQYF.

V usage is TRBV19 and J usage is TRBJ1-5, with a tentative D call TRBD1 (5 bases). V lost 5 bases to trimming and J lost 2 bases, with 10 bases between them. CDR3 size: 14 residues. Germline V gene sequence: CDR1 LNHDA, CDR2 SQIVND (reference sequence). CDR3 amino acids: CASSGQGGNQPQHF. In DNA, the CDR3 is TGTGCCAGTAGTGGCCAGGGAGGCAATCAGCCCCAGCATTTT. The variable domain in full, completed from reference TRBV19 and TRBJ1-5, reads DGGITQSPKYLFRKEGQNVTLSCEQNLNHDAMYWYRQDPGQGLRLIYYSQIVNDFQKGDIAEGYSVSREKKESFPLTVTSAQKNPTAFYLCASSGQGGNQPQHFGDGTRLSIL.

The V and J genes are TRBV2 and TRBJ1-5; TRBD1 matches 12 bases. Germline trimming cut 6 bases from V and 4 bases from J; bases unmatched to any gene: 1. The germline gives CDR1 SNHLY, CDR2 FYNNEI. The CDR3 contains 14 residues. CDR3 sequence (DNA): TGTGCCAGCAGGGGACAGGGGGCAAATCAGCCCCAGCATTTT. The encoded protein is CASRGQGANQPQHF.

This chain uses TRBV5-3 with TRBJ1-1; D is unclear. TRBV5-3 falls under the ORF class, with uncertain function. This CDR3 has 14 amino acids. V was trimmed by 2 bases and J by 3 bases, leaving 11 bases between them. The CDR3 sequence: CARSFPVGDTEAFF. As DNA, the CDR3 is TGTGCCAGAAGCTTTCCGGTCGGGGACACTGAAGCTTTCTTT.

This chain links TRBV18 with TRBJ2-5; weak D call: TRBD1 (6 bases). Trimming removed 3 bases from V and 5 bases from J, with 13 bases in between. This CDR3 spans 14 amino acids. CDR1 KGHSH and CDR2 LQKENI come from the germline V gene. The CDR3 DNA reads as TGTGCCAGCTCACCCCCCAGGGGACGGGAGACCCAGTACTTC. Amino acids: CASSPPRGRETQYF.

The CDR3 loop is CASSVLGRPGNTIYF. DNA for the CDR3: TGTGCCAGCAGCGTACTTGGGAGGCCGGGAAACACCATATATTTT. This chain joins TRBV7-2 and TRBJ1-3; D remains unclear. V was pared by 5 bases and J by 4 bases, with 15 bases between. The V gene's germline CDR1 is SGHTA and CDR2 FQGNSA. The CDR3 extends over 15 amino acids.

The rearrangement uses TRBV6-5 and TRBJ1-4; perhaps TRBD1 as D (5 bases). Trimming took off 7 bases at V and 3 bases at J, with 12 bases between the two ends. This CDR3 is 14 amino acids long. Germline values: CDR1 MNHEY, CDR2 SVGAGI. This CDR3 is CASTLGGSNEKLFF. In DNA, the CDR3 is TGTGCCAGCACCCTGGGGGGATCTAATGAAAAACTGTTTTTT.

The chain employs TRBV6-2 or TRBV6-3 and TRBJ2-4; D not certain. Trimming pared 5 bases from V and 1 base from J, leaving 9 bases between. This CDR3 comprises 14 residues. CDR1 and CDR2 (germline): MNHEY, SVGEGT. CDR3 coding DNA: TGTGCCAGCAGTGCCGGTGGGGCCAAAAACATTCAGTACTTC. Protein product: CASSAGGAKNIQYF.

The chain couples TRBV18 to TRBJ1-2, with no clear D. V dropped 3 bases and J dropped 10 bases, with 12 bases sitting between them. The CDR3 extends over 12 amino acids. Germline V gives CDR1 KGHSH, CDR2 LQKENI. DNA for the CDR3: TGTGCCAGCTCACCCCCCGGGATACCCTACACCTTC. Amino acid sequence: CASSPPGIPYTF.

This rearrangement joins TRBV27 to TRBJ1-6; possibly TRBD1 for D (6 bases). Trimming took 2 bases from V and 1 from J, leaving 12 bases between them. Germline V gives CDR1 MNHEY, CDR2 SMNVEV (reference sequence). This CDR3 is built from 17 residues. The CDR3 DNA sequence: TGTGCCAGCAGTTTAAAGGGGGGCGGGTCCTATAATTCACCCCTCCACTTT. It codes for CASSLKGGGSYNSPLHF.

This clone was seen at least ten times. V usage is TRBV7-9 and J usage is TRBJ1-1; D unclear. The CDR3 has 12 residues. The germline V gene has CDR1 SEHNR and CDR2 FQNEAQ (reference sequence). V was cut by 4 bases and J by 11 bases, with 14 bases left in between. CDR3 sequence: CASSSPPGEAFF. The CDR3 nucleotides read TGTGCCAGCAGCTCGCCCCCAGGTGAGGCTTTCTTT. The variable domain in full, with the rest retrieved from reference TRBV7-9 and TRBJ1-1, is DTGVSQNPRHKITKRGQNVTFRCDPISEHNRLYWYRQTLGQGPEFLTYFQNEAQLEKSRLLSDRFSAERPKGSFSTLEIQRTEQGDSAMYLCASSSPPGEAFFGQGTRLTVV.

V and J are TRBV19 and TRBJ1-2; 9 bases map to TRBD1. With 9 bases clipped from V and 6 bases from J, the junction kept 14 bases outside the gene matches. The CDR3 spans 15 residues. The germline gives CDR1 LNHDA, CDR2 SQIVND (reference sequence). The CDR3, as DNA: TGTGCCAGCGCCCGGGACAGGGCCCTGGGGCATGGCTACACCTTC. It is translated as CASARDRALGHGYTF.

The chain carries TRBV5-1 and TRBJ2-1; D might be TRBD1 or TRBD2, each matching 6 bases. This CDR3 spans 15 amino acids. Germline CDR1 and CDR2: SGHRS and YFSETQ. V was cut by 0 bases and J by 9 bases, with 16 bases left in between. In nucleotides, the CDR3 is TGCGCCAGCAGCTTGGACGGACAGCGGGTCGGTGAGCAGTTCTTC. Encoded protein: CASSLDGQRVGEQFF. Combining the CDR3 with reference TRBV5-1 and TRBJ2-1 gives the whole variable domain KAGVTQTPRYLIKTRGQQVTLSCSPISGHRSVSWYQQTPGQGLQFLFEYFSETQRNKGNFPGRFSGRQFSNSRSEMNVSTLELGDSALYLCASSLDGQRVGEQFFGPGTRLTVL.

The V and J genes are TRBV19 and TRBJ1-2, with a weak D call TRBD1 (6 bases). The CDR3 extends over 13 amino acids. CDR1 is LNHDA, CDR2 SQIVND, per germline (reference sequence). The V gene lost 6 bases and the J gene lost 8 bases, with 16 bases spanning the gap. This CDR3 is CASSRGGPGGYTF. The CDR3 DNA is TGTGCCAGTAGCCGGGGGGGCCCGGGAGGCTACACCTTC.

This chain joins TRBV28 and TRBJ2-7; D is ambiguous. There are 13 residues in the CDR3. The V end lost 2 bases, the J end lost 3 bases, and 8 bases lay between the germline ends. Germline V gene lookup returns CDR1 MDHEN and CDR2 SYDVKM. DNA for the CDR3: TGTGCCAGCAGTTTAGGGCAGAACTACGAGCAGTACTTC. This gives the protein CASSLGQNYEQYF.

The chain combines TRBV5-1 with TRBJ1-4, with D unclear. The CDR3 contains 14 residues. From germline, CDR1 is SGHRS and CDR2 YFSETQ. The ends were cut back, 0 bases at V and 6 bases at J, with 9 bases in the middle. This chain's CDR3 is CASSLVAGDEKLFF. The CDR3 nucleotides read TGCGCCAGCAGCTTGGTAGCAGGTGATGAAAAACTGTTTTTT.

The CDR3, as DNA: TGTGCCAGTTGCCCCGAGAGGAACGGAAACACCATATATTTT. This gives the protein CASCPERNGNTIYF. The genes are TRBV19 and TRBJ1-3; D call uncertain. Germline V gene sequence: CDR1 LNHDA, CDR2 SQIVND (reference sequence). V lost 8 bases to trimming and J lost 4 bases, with 15 bases between them. The CDR3 totals 14 residues.